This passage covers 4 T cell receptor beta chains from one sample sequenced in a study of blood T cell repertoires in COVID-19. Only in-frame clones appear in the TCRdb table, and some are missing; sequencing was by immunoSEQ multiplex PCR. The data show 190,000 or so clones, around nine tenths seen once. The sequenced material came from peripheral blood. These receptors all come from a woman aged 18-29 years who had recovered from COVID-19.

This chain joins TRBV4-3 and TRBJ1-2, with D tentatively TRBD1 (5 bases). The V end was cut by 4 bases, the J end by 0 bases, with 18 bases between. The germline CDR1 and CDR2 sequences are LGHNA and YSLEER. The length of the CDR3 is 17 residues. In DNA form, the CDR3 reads TGCGCCAGCAGCCCTGTAAATTGGGACTTCTCTAACTATGGCTACACCTTC. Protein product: CASSPVNWDFSNYGYTF.

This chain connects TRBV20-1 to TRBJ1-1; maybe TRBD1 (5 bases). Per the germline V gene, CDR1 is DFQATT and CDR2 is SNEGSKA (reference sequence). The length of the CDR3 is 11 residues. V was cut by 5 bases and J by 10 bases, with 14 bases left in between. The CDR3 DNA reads TGCAGTGCTTGGGGGGGGTTGGCAGCTTTCTTT. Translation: CSAWGGLAAFF.

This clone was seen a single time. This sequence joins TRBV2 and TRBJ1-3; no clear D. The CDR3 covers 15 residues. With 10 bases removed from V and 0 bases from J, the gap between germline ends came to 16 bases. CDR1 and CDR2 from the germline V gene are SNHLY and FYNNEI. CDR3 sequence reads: CAITGRGSSGNTIYF. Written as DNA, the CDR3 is TGTGCCATCACGGGTCGGGGTAGCTCTGGAAACACCATATATTTT. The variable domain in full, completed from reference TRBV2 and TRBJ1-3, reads EPEVTQTPSHQVTQMGQEVILRCVPISNHLYFYWYRQILGQKVEFLVSFYNNEISEKSEIFDDQFSVERPDGSNFTLKIRSTKLEDSAMYFCAITGRGSSGNTIYFGEGSWLTVV.

The CDR3 protein is CASSLTSSGFTGELFF. The CDR3 bases are TGTGCCAGCAGCTTAACTTCTAGCGGTTTCACCGGGGAGCTGTTTTTT. The J gene is TRBJ2-2, the V gene TRBV7-6, with 7 positions matching TRBD2. From germline, CDR1 is SGHVS and CDR2 FNYEAQ. CDR3 length: 16 residues. Trimming cost V 2 bases and J 4 bases; bases outside gene matches: 7.